This T cell receptor beta chain derives from a study of blood T cell repertoires in COVID-19. Study context: Acute-phase and convalescent COVID-19 samples originated in the United States, Italy and Spain.

Between the trimmed V and J ends, which lost 2 bases and 0 bases, there was a span of 6 bases. Germline V gene sequence: CDR1 KGHSY, CDR2 FQNENV. This CDR3 region has 14 residues. In the authors' methods: Amplification with reference gene primers provided the estimates of nucleated cell counts. Data came from immunoSEQ multiplex PCR; TCRdb stores just in-frame clones and leaves some out. D and trimming come from the DNA, and the V and J calls and clone size come from that table. Among under 25,000 clones, around nine tenths were seen once, and the ten largest hold approximately 8.1%. The receptor was derived from a human donor with active COVID-19. The donor label of this sample is uncertain. The sample was peripheral blood. This chain uses TRBV16 with TRBJ2-3; possibly TRBD1 for D (5 bases). CDR3 DNA sequence: TGTGCCAGCAGCCAAACAGGAAGCACAGATACGCAGTATTTT. This gives the protein CASSQTGSTDTQYF.